This TCR beta chain was identified during a study of shared clonotypes between healthy human individuals. Together with CD45RO+ cells, CCR7-negative CD45RA+ TemRA cells were included in CD8 memory. Trimming stripped 0 bases from V and 0 bases from J, with 7 bases between. From germline, CDR1 is MNHEY and CDR2 SMNVEV (reference sequence). This CDR3 is built from 15 residues. TCRdb's copy holds only in-frame clones and misses some; the assay was immunoSEQ multiplex PCR. Here the sample spans approximately 640,000 clones, 80% to 95% being singletons. The chain is built from TRBV27 and TRBJ2-3; D uncertain. The source material was memory CD8+ T cells from PBMCs. The subset was: CD45RO+ cells pooled with CCR7-negative TemRA cells. The receptor comes from a man aged 18 to 35 in good health. Some clones in this sample may be carry-over from other donors' samples. In DNA form, the CDR3 reads TGTGCCAGCAGTTTATCACGGGCTAGCACAGATACGCAGTATTTT. Translated, it gives CASSLSRASTDTQYF.